What follows describes a single T cell receptor beta chain. Its antigen is currently unknown. These data belong to a study of CXCR3-negative and CXCR3-positive naive CD8 T cells. General study points: Researchers report that CXCR3-positive naive cells carry more hydrophobic TRB CDR3s than CXCR3-negative naive cells. For memory CD8+ cells diversity was much lower, but both naive subsets had comparably high diversity. With respect to TRBV-TRBJ usage, naive CXCR3-negative and CXCR3-positive cells were similar; memory differed.

The CDR3 has 15 residues. Germline assignment: CDR1 SEHNR and CDR2 FQNEAQ (reference sequence). TRB cDNA was prepared as libraries by UMI-labeled 5' RACE. TCRdb reprocessed the 5' RACE reads and keeps a single row for each CDR3 protein, giving no DNA. The table gives around 150,000 distinct CDR3 sequences; the top ten clones make up 0.41% of it. Investigators sorted each CD8+ T cell subset in triplicate, taking over 250,000 cells each time. CD45RO-CCR7+CD27+CD95- was the phenotype of naive CD8+ T cells. The clonotype was recovered from a human donor in good health. Some clones in this sample may be carry-over from other donors' samples. The chain links TRBV7-9 to TRBJ2-5; TCRdb's D call, TRBD2, is unchecked because there is no DNA. The sample taken for sequencing was naive CXCR3+ CD8+ T cells from blood. Subset specified: CD45RO-CCR7+CD27+CD95- naive CD8+ T cells expressing CXCR3 (TNR3+). CDR3: CASSPPLAGKETQYF.